These 10 T cell receptor beta chains were sequenced from one sample in a study of response to subunit inactivated influenza vaccine. MiXCR was run by TCRdb on the RT-PCR reads, yielding one entry per CDR3 protein. The profile shows around 760,000 distinct CDR3 sequences, around 14% of them singletons. This specimen consisted of PBMCs from blood, obtained 14 to 15 days before vaccination. These receptors were obtained from a man between 45 and 60 years old who received an inactivated influenza vaccine.

This clonotype was seen at least ten times. CDR3: CATGTSGRNWQYF. The DNA of the CDR3 is TGTGCCACCGGGACTAGCGGGAGAAACTGGCAGTACTTC. The chain is built from TRBV6-1 and TRBJ2-7; 14 bases agree with TRBD2. The V gene end was trimmed by 10 bases and the J gene end by 9 bases; junction bases not matched to a gene: 8. CDR3 size: 13 residues. From germline, CDR1 is MNHNS and CDR2 SASEGT.

The chain couples TRBV6-2 or TRBV6-3 to TRBJ2-7; 11 positions match TRBD1. Germline V gives CDR1 MNHEY, CDR2 SVGEGT. The length of the CDR3 is 14 residues. V lost 6 bases and J lost 6; bases outside the gene matches: 7. This CDR3 is CASRYGQGASEQYF. The CDR3 DNA follows: TGTGCCAGCAGGTATGGACAGGGGGCGTCCGAGCAGTACTTC.

This clonotype came up a few times. This CDR3 is CATSRDPVETQYF. The CDR3 DNA sequence: TGTGCCACCAGCAGAGATCCGGTGGAGACCCAGTACTTC. V and J are TRBV15 and TRBJ2-5; no clear D. V lost 0 bases and J 5 bases, leaving 7 bases between the germline ends. CDR3 length: 13 residues. Germline V CDR1 and CDR2: LNHNV, YYDKDF (reference sequence).

This clonotype showed up just once. This rearrangement joins TRBV3-1 to TRBJ2-1, with D possibly being TRBD1 or TRBD2 (5 bases each). Trimming took off 4 bases at V and 7 bases at J, with 14 bases between the two ends. The CDR3 runs to 14 residues. Germline CDR1 LGHDT, CDR2 YNNKEL (reference sequence). CDR3 amino acids: CASSLPGRVNEQFF. In DNA form, the CDR3 reads TGTGCCAGCAGCCTCCCGGGACGTGTGAATGAGCAGTTCTTC.

The rearrangement links TRBV2 to TRBJ2-3; 11 nucleotides align to TRBD2. The V and J ends lost 4 bases and 6 bases, in that order; junction bases with no gene match: 12. This CDR3 has 17 residues. Per germline, CDR1 SNHLY and CDR2 FYNNEI. Written as DNA, the CDR3 is TGTGCCAGCAGTGGGGGACTAGCGGTCCCCGATGGGGATACGCAGTATTTT. Its translation: CASSGGLAVPDGDTQYF. Complete variable domain (other parts from reference TRBV2 and TRBJ2-3): EPEVTQTPSHQVTQMGQEVILRCVPISNHLYFYWYRQILGQKVEFLVSFYNNEISEKSEIFDDQFSVERPDGSNFTLKIRSTKLEDSAMYFCASSGGLAVPDGDTQYFGPGTRLTVL.

This clonotype appeared a few times. The J gene is TRBJ2-1, the V gene TRBV7-8, with 7 bases matching TRBD1. The CDR3 covers 15 residues. V lost 4 bases, J lost 0 bases, and 3 bases stayed unmatched. CDR1 is SGHVS, CDR2 FQNEAQ, per germline. The CDR3 reads CASSWDSSSYNEQFF. As DNA, the CDR3 is TGTGCCAGCAGCTGGGACAGCAGCTCCTACAATGAGCAGTTCTTC.

J is TRBJ2-4 and V is TRBV20-1, with TRBD1 matching 11 bases. There are 16 residues in the CDR3. CDR1 and CDR2 from the germline V gene are DFQATT and SNEGSKA (reference sequence). With 1 base clipped from V and 8 bases from J, the junction kept 10 bases outside the gene matches. The CDR3 region is CSARGGTGGTEDIQYF. The DNA of the CDR3 is TGCAGTGCTAGAGGGGGGACAGGGGGAACAGAGGACATTCAGTACTTC.

This sequence joins TRBV10-3 and TRBJ2-4; 7 bases match TRBD1. Germline assignment: CDR1 ENHRY and CDR2 SYGVKD. The CDR3 contains 13 residues. Losses at the gene ends were 10 bases for V and 5 bases for J; bases not matched to a gene: 8. CDR3 in DNA: TGTGCCACCGCCGACAGGGTAGAAAACATTCAGTACTTC. Its protein is CATADRVENIQYF.

V is TRBV20-1 and J is TRBJ2-1; D gene unclear. The V end was cut by 1 base, the J end by 0 bases, with 10 bases between. CDR3 length equals 15 residues. Germline loops: CDR1 DFQATT, CDR2 SNEGSKA (reference sequence). CDR3 residues: CSARATELSYNEQFF. Here the CDR3 DNA reads TGCAGTGCTAGAGCGACGGAGCTCTCCTACAATGAGCAGTTCTTC.

The DNA for the CDR3 is TGCGCCAGCAGCCGACGGACAGGGCTGGGAGAGACCCAGTACTTC. Residues: CASSRRTGLGETQYF. The V gene is TRBV5-1, the J gene TRBJ2-5, with 8 nucleotides matching TRBD1. This CDR3 spans 15 amino acids. V was pared by 4 bases and J by 4 bases, with 9 bases of the junction left unmatched. Germline lookup yields CDR1 SGHRS and CDR2 YFSETQ.